The 27 T cell receptor beta chains given below trace back to one sample, sequenced in a study of blood T cell repertoires in COVID-19. The table came from immunoSEQ multiplex PCR; TCRdb's copy has only in-frame clones and leaves some out. The sample has nearly 200,000 clones, just under 85% seen once. Specimen: peripheral blood. Receptor source: a human donor with acute or convalescent COVID-19. The donor label of this sample is uncertain.

V and J are TRBV7-9 and TRBJ2-7; D is uncertain. The CDR3 loop spans 10 amino acids. Germline V lookup: CDR1 SEHNR, CDR2 FQNEAQ (reference sequence). With 6 bases removed from V and 3 bases from J, the gap between germline ends came to 3 bases. The CDR3 reads CASSNYEQYF. The CDR3 DNA sequence: TGTGCCAGCAGTAACTACGAGCAGTACTTC.

This clone was seen more than once but under ten times. This chain links TRBV5-4 with TRBJ2-1, with 7 nucleotides matching TRBD1. Looked up from germline, CDR1 is SGHNT and CDR2 is YYREEE (reference sequence). V lost 5 bases and J lost 2; bases outside the gene matches: 10. CDR3 size: 16 residues. The CDR3 region is CASSPRQGLTYNEQFF. The CDR3 DNA follows: TGTGCCAGCAGTCCCAGACAGGGCCTAACCTACAATGAGCAGTTCTTC.

V is TRBV6-5 and J is TRBJ1-1; TRBD1 matches 8 bases. The CDR3 loop spans 14 amino acids. With 7 bases clipped from V and 0 bases from J, the junction kept 4 bases outside the gene matches. Germline CDR1 is MNHEY and CDR2 is SVGAGI. CDR3 protein: CASTGQGVNTEAFF. The CDR3 nucleotides are TGTGCCAGCACCGGACAGGGAGTGAACACTGAAGCTTTCTTT.

This rearrangement joins TRBV19 to TRBJ1-1, with D perhaps TRBD1 (5 bases). The CDR3 is made up of 16 amino acids. Between the trimmed V and J ends, which lost 6 bases and 1 base, there was a span of 18 bases. Germline V lookup: CDR1 LNHDA, CDR2 SQIVND (reference sequence). Written as DNA, the CDR3 is TGTGCCAGTAGCAGCTGGCGGGGCCCCCCGAACACTGAAGCTTTCTTT. It is translated as CASSSWRGPPNTEAFF.

Only a few counts were recorded for this clone. The genes are TRBV6-2 or TRBV6-3 and TRBJ1-1; D is ambiguous. V lost 2 bases and J lost 1, with 8 bases in between. The CDR3 has 14 residues. From germline, CDR1 is MNHEY and CDR2 SVGEGT. CDR3 nucleotides: TGTGCCAGCAGTTACGCGGCGGGGAACACTGAAGCTTTCTTT. Its translation: CASSYAAGNTEAFF.

The chain carries TRBV28 and TRBJ1-5, with D tentatively TRBD1 (5 bases). There are 15 residues in the CDR3. CDR1 and CDR2 from the germline V gene are MDHEN and SYDVKM. The V end lost 7 bases, the J end lost 4 bases, and 17 bases lay between the germline ends. The CDR3 DNA is TGTGCCAGCAAACGGGGGACTTTAGGGAATCAGCCCCAGCATTTT. It translates to CASKRGTLGNQPQHF. The full variable domain, completed using reference TRBV28 and TRBJ1-5, is DVKVTQSSRYLVKRTGEKVFLECVQDMDHENMFWYRQDPGLGLRLIYFSYDVKMKEKGDIPEGYSVSREKKERFSLILESASTNQTSMYLCASKRGTLGNQPQHFGDGTRLSIL.

The chain recombines TRBV3-1 (or the pseudogene TRBV3-2) with TRBJ2-5, with D uncertain. V lost 4 bases and J 1 base, leaving 13 bases between the germline ends. This CDR3 region has 15 residues. Germline CDR1 is LGHDT and CDR2 is YNNKEL (reference sequence). CDR3 in DNA: TGTGCCAGCAGCCCCCATCCAGGCCGCCAAGAGACCCAGTACTTC. Translating gives CASSPHPGRQETQYF.

The chain combines TRBV5-1 with TRBJ2-1; 11 bases align to TRBD2. The CDR3 totals 14 residues. Germline CDR1 SGHRS, CDR2 YFSETQ. V was clipped by 1 base and J by 8 bases; unmatched bases: 2. CDR3 protein: CASSLTSGSYEQFF. The CDR3 region has the DNA TGCGCCAGCAGCTTGACTAGCGGGAGCTATGAGCAGTTCTTC.

J is TRBJ1-2 and V is TRBV6-2 or TRBV6-3, with D perhaps TRBD1 (5 bases). The CDR3 consists of 15 residues. CDR1 is MNHEY, CDR2 SVGEGT, per germline. Trimming left V 6 bases short and J 6 bases short, with 20 bases between. The CDR3 sequence: CASSPGQNDLDGYTF. The CDR3 region has the DNA TGTGCCAGCAGCCCGGGGCAGAACGATCTAGATGGCTACACCTTC.

V and J are TRBV19 and TRBJ2-1, with D possibly being TRBD2 (6 bases). The CDR3 sequence is 18 residues long. V was trimmed by 3 bases and J by 3 bases, leaving 21 bases between them. Germline V gene lookup returns CDR1 LNHDA and CDR2 SQIVND (reference sequence). The chain's CDR3 is CASSIFKGIGDFYNEQFF. DNA of the CDR3: TGTGCCAGTAGTATCTTTAAGGGAATAGGGGACTTCTACAATGAGCAGTTCTTC.

This clone was detected only a few times. This chain uses TRBV2 with TRBJ1-2; 7 bases line up with TRBD1. The ends lost 6 bases at V and 5 bases at J; junction bases unmatched: 0. Germline V lookup: CDR1 SNHLY, CDR2 FYNNEI. The CDR3 contains 11 residues. Written as DNA, the CDR3 is TGTGCCAGCAGACAGGGGTATGGCTACACCTTC. Translation: CASRQGYGYTF.

The chain combines TRBV5-8 with TRBJ1-2; TRBD1 matches 8 bases. Germline lookup yields CDR1 SGHTS and CDR2 YDEGEE. The J segment lost 2 bases and the V segment lost 0 bases, leaving 0 bases of the junction unmatched. This CDR3 is built from 14 residues. CDR3 protein: CASSLGDRNYGYTF. CDR3 DNA sequence: TGTGCCAGCAGCTTGGGGGACAGGAACTATGGCTACACCTTC.

V usage is TRBV28 and J usage is TRBJ1-1; a possible D gene is TRBD1 (5 bases). The V gene lost 1 base and the J gene lost 5 bases, with 14 bases spanning the gap. The germline V gene has CDR1 MDHEN and CDR2 SYDVKM. CDR3 length: 15 residues. The DNA for the CDR3 is TGTGCCAGCAGTTTATTTAGCGGGGGTCGGACTGAAGCTTTCTTT. Protein sequence: CASSLFSGGRTEAFF.

The chain joins TRBV19 to TRBJ1-1, with 9 bases identical to TRBD1. The CDR3 totals 15 residues. Germline V lookup: CDR1 LNHDA, CDR2 SQIVND (reference sequence). Unmatched junction bases numbered 6, after V lost 7 bases and J lost 0 bases. CDR3 residues: CASKSQGAMNTEAFF. In DNA form, the CDR3 reads TGTGCCAGTAAATCACAGGGGGCGATGAACACTGAAGCTTTCTTT.

The chain is built from TRBV28 and TRBJ1-5; 8 bases map to TRBD1. Germline V gene sequence: CDR1 MDHEN, CDR2 SYDVKM. V shed 2 bases and J 6 bases; nucleotides not matched to a gene: 6. CDR3 length equals 15 residues. CDR3 loop: CASSLPTGGAQPQHF. The CDR3 bases are TGTGCCAGCAGTTTACCCACAGGGGGAGCTCAGCCCCAGCATTTT.

This clone came up a few times. The V gene is TRBV6-2 or TRBV6-3, the J gene TRBJ2-3; TRBD2 might be the D (5 bases). The CDR3 has 17 amino acids. V was cut by 0 bases and J by 5 bases, with 18 bases left in between. The germline V gene encodes CDR1 MNHEY and CDR2 SVGEGT. CDR3 DNA: TGTGCCAGCAGTTACTCGTGGACTGCACTCGGTGGAGATACGCAGTATTTT. It encodes CASSYSWTALGGDTQYF.

The V and J genes are TRBV5-1 and TRBJ2-6, with D perhaps TRBD1 (5 bases). Per germline, CDR1 SGHRS and CDR2 YFSETQ. The V end lost 1 base, the J end lost 2 bases, and 13 bases lay between the germline ends. CDR3 length: 17 amino acids. CDR3 coding DNA: TGCGCCAGCAGCTTGCAACCTGGGGCCGCTGGGGCCAACGTCCTGACTTTC. Encoded protein: CASSLQPGAAGANVLTF.

The V and J genes are TRBV7-9 and TRBJ2-1, with D maybe TRBD2 (6 bases). This CDR3 spans 14 amino acids. Trimming took 4 bases from V and 0 from J, leaving 7 bases between them. Per germline, CDR1 SEHNR and CDR2 FQNEAQ (reference sequence). The CDR3 region is CASSSTSSYNEQFF. CDR3 DNA: TGTGCCAGCAGCTCGACTAGCTCCTACAATGAGCAGTTCTTC.

The rearrangement links TRBV3-1 (or the pseudogene TRBV3-2) to TRBJ1-5; the D is unclear. This CDR3 comprises 14 residues. The germline V gene encodes CDR1 LGHDT and CDR2 YNNKEL (reference sequence). Trimming shortened V by 0 bases and J by 4 bases, and 7 bases separated the two germline ends. CDR3 DNA sequence: TGTGCCAGCAGCCAAGAGGGAGGGAATCAGCCCCAGCATTTT. Translated: CASSQEGGNQPQHF.

Of note for this clone: The junction does not match germline at one end; this may be a read error. The chain is built from TRBV15 and TRBJ2-1; D is uncertain. The germline gives CDR1 LNHNV, CDR2 YYDKDF (reference sequence). The CDR3 is 14 amino acids. The DNA for the CDR3 is TGTGCCACCAGCAGAGATCAGGTGGGCAATAAGCAGTTCTTC. It is translated as CATSRDQVGNKQFF.

CDR3 region: CAISVRGEETQYF. CDR3 in DNA: TGTGCCATCAGTGTCAGGGGGGAGGAGACCCAGTACTTC. The chain is built from TRBV10-3 and TRBJ2-5, with TRBD1 as a possible D gene (7 bases). Germline V gene sequence: CDR1 ENHRY, CDR2 SYGVKD. Trimming removed 4 bases at V and 5 bases at J, with 11 bases between. The CDR3 contains 13 residues.

V gene TRBV30 combines with J gene TRBJ2-1; weak D call: TRBD2 (5 bases). The CDR3 runs to 14 residues. Germline assignment: CDR1 GTSNPN and CDR2 SVGIG (reference sequence). V lost 4 bases and J lost 6, with 16 bases in between. CDR3 sequence (DNA): TGTGCCTGGAAATTCGGACTGGGTCCCAATGAGCAGTTCTTC. Translated: CAWKFGLGPNEQFF.

The CDR3 loop reads CASSLDRDTQYF. Written as DNA, the CDR3 is TGTGCCAGCAGCCTAGACAGGGATACGCAGTATTTT. The rearrangement uses TRBV7-8 and TRBJ2-3; the D gene is possibly TRBD1 (6 bases). The V and J ends lost 5 bases and 6 bases respectively, with 9 bases between them. The CDR3 loop spans 12 amino acids. Germline loops: CDR1 SGHVS, CDR2 FQNEAQ.

This clone was seen a single time. V is TRBV18 and J is TRBJ1-2; 8 bases are a match to TRBD1. Looked up from germline, CDR1 is KGHSH and CDR2 is LQKENI. CDR3 size: 16 residues. V shed 1 base, J shed 4 bases, and the junction held 8 bases outside the gene matches. The CDR3 protein is CASSPLQGARGYGYTF. DNA for the CDR3: TGTGCCAGCTCACCACTCCAGGGGGCGCGCGGCTATGGCTACACCTTC.

V is TRBV28 and J is TRBJ1-2, with D unresolved. The CDR3 runs to 11 residues. Trimming removed 6 bases at V and 4 bases at J, with 6 bases between. The germline V gene has CDR1 MDHEN and CDR2 SYDVKM. The CDR3 sequence is CASSFLYGYTF. As DNA, the CDR3 is TGTGCCAGCAGCTTTCTCTATGGCTACACCTTC.

The sample holds one count of this clone. The genes are TRBV7-9 and TRBJ1-2, with TRBD1 matching 7 bases. Germline-derived CDR1 and CDR2 are SEHNR and FQNEAQ (reference sequence). J gave up 4 bases and V 5 bases, and 4 bases lay outside the gene matches. The CDR3 covers 13 residues. CDR3 sequence reads: CASSPTGFYGYTF. CDR3 sequence (DNA): TGTGCCAGCAGCCCGACAGGGTTCTATGGCTACACCTTC.

The chain is built from TRBV9 and TRBJ2-5, with D unclear. Germline V lookup: CDR1 SGDLS, CDR2 YYNGEE. V lost 4 bases, J lost 3 bases, and 10 bases lay in between. CDR3 length equals 13 residues. The CDR3 DNA follows: TGTGCCAGCAGCCCATTCCCAGAAGAGACCCAGTACTTC. It is translated as CASSPFPEETQYF.